Below, 15 T cell receptor beta chains from the same sample are listed, as sequenced in a study of T-cell memory formation after mild COVID-19. TCRdb re-called the 5' RACE reads with MiXCR, one entry per CDR3 protein. The sample lists more than 100,000 distinct CDR3 sequences, about 17% occurring once. The sample comprised PBMCs or a T cell subset sorted from them (not recorded which). These receptors were collected from a young man who had mild COVID-19 (a few samples of this study predate the infection). Cell type and time point are not known.

This clonotype has a count of ten or more. The chain has TRBV3-1 and TRBJ2-5; D remains ambiguous. Per germline, CDR1 LGHDT and CDR2 YNNKEL (reference sequence). This CDR3 has 13 amino acids. Trimming took off 1 base at V and 5 bases at J, with 8 bases between the two ends. The DNA for the CDR3 is TGTGCCAGCAGCCAAGCTGGTGGTGAGACCCAGTACTTC. Its translation is CASSQAGGETQYF.

This clonotype was counted only a few times. This chain joins TRBV7-2 and TRBJ2-5; 9 nucleotides line up with TRBD1. Trimming at V came to 1 base and at J to 4 bases, leaving 1 base not matched to a gene. The CDR3 length is 14 residues. Germline values: CDR1 SGHTA, CDR2 FQGNSA. Written as DNA, the CDR3 is TGTGCCAGCAGCTTAGACAGGGGGCGAGAGACCCAGTACTTC. Protein sequence: CASSLDRGRETQYF.

This clonotype was counted only a few times. V and J are TRBV3-1 and TRBJ1-3; no clear D gene. The CDR3 consists of 14 residues. V was shortened by 6 bases and J by 0 bases, with 9 bases between the two germline ends. Germline loops: CDR1 LGHDT, CDR2 YNNKEL (reference sequence). The CDR3, as DNA: TGTGCCAGCAGTCTGGGCGGCTCTGGAAACACCATATATTTT. It yields the protein CASSLGGSGNTIYF.

This clonotype has more than one count but fewer than ten. This sequence joins TRBV5-1 and TRBJ2-1; 8 bases align to TRBD1. Looked up from germline, CDR1 is SGHRS and CDR2 is YFSETQ. V was clipped by 7 bases and J by 5 bases; unmatched bases: 8. The CDR3 is made up of 14 amino acids. As DNA, the CDR3 is TGCGCCAGCTCTCAGGACAGGGAGGACAATGAGCAGTTCTTC. Its translation is CASSQDREDNEQFF.

The chain recombines TRBV6-2 or TRBV6-3 with TRBJ2-7; 7 nucleotides match TRBD1. Germline CDR1 and CDR2: MNHEY and SVGEGT. The CDR3 covers 15 residues. With 6 bases clipped from V and 1 base from J, the junction kept 9 bases outside the gene matches. Written as DNA, the CDR3 is TGTGCCAGCAGGAGGGGGACAGCCCCTTCCTACGAGCAGTACGTC. It specifies CASRRGTAPSYEQYV.

This clonotype is a singleton in its sample. The chain recombines TRBV2 with TRBJ1-5; D might be TRBD1 (5 bases). The CDR3 is made up of 14 amino acids. V was pared by 8 bases and J by 9 bases, with 20 bases between. Germline V gene data show CDR1 as SNHLY and CDR2 as FYNNEI. CDR3 residues: CASGGLKGNWPQHF. DNA of the CDR3: TGTGCCAGCGGGGGATTGAAGGGAAATTGGCCCCAGCATTTT.

This clonotype appeared many times. V gene TRBV24-1 combines with J gene TRBJ2-5; 7 bases match TRBD1. Germline-derived CDR1 and CDR2 are KGHDR and SFDVKD. The CDR3 spans 17 residues. V trimming: 4 bases; J trimming: 2 bases; junction bases outside the gene matches: 12. DNA of the CDR3: TGTGCCACCAGTGACTCCGGTCAGGACAGGCTACAAGAGACCCAGTACTTC. As protein: CATSDSGQDRLQETQYF.

V and J are TRBV20-1 and TRBJ1-4, with unresolved D. V gave up 4 bases and J gave up 5 bases, with 14 bases separating them. CDR3 size: 14 residues. Germline loops: CDR1 DFQATT, CDR2 SNEGSKA (reference sequence). The CDR3 DNA reads TGCAGTGCTACCCCGGCAGCCGTAAATGAAAAACTGTTTTTT. Its protein is CSATPAAVNEKLFF.

The chain recombines TRBV15 with TRBJ1-1, with 7 bases identical to TRBD1. Germline CDR1 reads LNHNV; CDR2 reads YYDKDF (reference sequence). V was pared by 1 base and J by 5 bases, with 7 bases of the junction left unmatched. CDR3 length equals 15 residues. CDR3 in DNA: TGTGCCACCAGCAGAGGCTACAGGGGTGGAACTGAAGCTTTCTTT. Protein: CATSRGYRGGTEAFF. The variable domain in full, completed from reference TRBV15 and TRBJ1-1, reads DAMVIQNPRYQVTQFGKPVTLSCSQTLNHNVMYWYQQKSSQAPKLLFHYYDKDFNNEADTPDNFQSRRPNTSFCFLDIRSPGLGDTAMYLCATSRGYRGGTEAFFGQGTRLTVV.

CDR3 sequence reads: CASSLEGNTDTQYF. The CDR3 DNA reads TGTGCCAGCAGCTTGGAAGGGAACACAGATACGCAGTATTTT. The V call is TRBV7-3, the J call TRBJ2-3, with D unresolved. The CDR3 length is 14 residues. Germline CDR1 reads SGHTA; CDR2 reads FQGTGA. V lost 3 bases and J 2 bases, leaving 9 bases between the germline ends.

The chain is built from TRBV7-3 and TRBJ2-2, with 8 nucleotides matching TRBD2. Germline V lookup: CDR1 SGHTA, CDR2 FQGTGA. J was trimmed by 1 base and V by 5 bases; bases with no gene match: 12. CDR3 size: 18 residues. The CDR3 coding sequence is TGTGCCAGCAGCCCGCGAGCCAGCGGGGGCCAGAACACCGGGGAGCTGTTTTTT. Its translation: CASSPRASGGQNTGELFF.

The V gene is TRBV12-3 or TRBV12-4, the J gene TRBJ1-2; D perhaps matches TRBD1 (5 bases). With 5 bases removed from V and 1 base from J, the gap between germline ends came to 11 bases. CDR3 length equals 14 residues. DNA for the CDR3: TGTGCCAGCAGTCTGTTACAGGTTAACTATGGCTACACCTTC. This encodes CASSLLQVNYGYTF.

The genes are TRBV10-1 and TRBJ2-1; D not resolved. The length of the CDR3 is 14 residues. V lost 2 bases to trimming and J lost 9 bases, with 14 bases between them. Germline V gene lookup returns CDR1 WNHNN and CDR2 SYGVQD (reference sequence). The CDR3 protein is CASSETRTWGEQFF. The CDR3 nucleotides are TGCGCCAGCAGTGAGACAAGGACCTGGGGTGAGCAGTTCTTC.

V usage is TRBV19 and J usage is TRBJ2-7; TRBD2 matches at 8 bases. After removal of 11 bases from V and 2 bases from J, the junction contained 8 bases not matched to a gene. Germline V gene data show CDR1 as LNHDA and CDR2 as SQIVND (reference sequence). The CDR3 is made up of 13 amino acids. The CDR3 protein is CAGTSGPTYEQYF. Here the CDR3 DNA reads TGTGCCGGAACTAGCGGTCCCACCTACGAGCAGTACTTC. The whole variable domain, filled in from reference TRBV19 and TRBJ2-7, reads DGGITQSPKYLFRKEGQNVTLSCEQNLNHDAMYWYRQDPGQGLRLIYYSQIVNDFQKGDIAEGYSVSREKKESFPLTVTSAQKNPTAFYLCAGTSGPTYEQYFGPGTRLTVT.

This clonotype has only a few counts. The rearrangement joins TRBV5-1 to TRBJ2-5; the D call may be TRBD1 or TRBD2 (6 bases each). CDR1 is SGHRS and CDR2 is YFSETQ in the germline V gene. This CDR3 is 16 amino acids long. Trimming took off 2 bases at V and 5 bases at J, with 19 bases between the two ends. CDR3 nucleotides: TGCGCCAGCAGCTTAAGTTCCCTCGGGGGCGGGGAGACCCAGTACTTC. This sequence encodes CASSLSSLGGGETQYF.